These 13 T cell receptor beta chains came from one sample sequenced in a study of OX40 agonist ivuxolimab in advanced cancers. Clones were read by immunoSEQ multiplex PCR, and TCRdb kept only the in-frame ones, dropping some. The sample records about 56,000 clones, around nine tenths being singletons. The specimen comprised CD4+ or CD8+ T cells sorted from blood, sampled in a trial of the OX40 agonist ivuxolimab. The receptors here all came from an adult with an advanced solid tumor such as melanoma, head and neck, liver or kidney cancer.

The chain's CDR3 is CASSLEGLEDTDTQYF. DNA for the CDR3: TGTGCCAGCAGCTTAGAAGGGCTAGAGGACACAGATACGCAGTATTTT. This chain uses TRBV7-9 with TRBJ2-3; D is uncertain. Looked up from germline, CDR1 is SEHNR and CDR2 is FQNEAQ (reference sequence). The CDR3 has 16 residues. Trimming removed 1 base from V and 2 bases from J, with 13 bases in between. The variable domain in full, completed from reference TRBV7-9 and TRBJ2-3, reads DTGVSQNPRHKITKRGQNVTFRCDPISEHNRLYWYRQTLGQGPEFLTYFQNEAQLEKSRLLSDRFSAERPKGSFSTLEIQRTEQGDSAMYLCASSLEGLEDTDTQYFGPGTRLTVL.

This chain's CDR3 is CASSAAGFTYEQYF. CDR3 in DNA: TGTGCCAGCAGTGCAGCGGGGTTTACCTACGAGCAGTACTTC. The chain uses TRBV28 and TRBJ2-7, with TRBD2 identical over 7 bases. The germline V gene encodes CDR1 MDHEN and CDR2 SYDVKM. Trimming at V came to 5 bases and at J to 2 bases, leaving 6 bases not matched to a gene. CDR3 length: 14 amino acids.

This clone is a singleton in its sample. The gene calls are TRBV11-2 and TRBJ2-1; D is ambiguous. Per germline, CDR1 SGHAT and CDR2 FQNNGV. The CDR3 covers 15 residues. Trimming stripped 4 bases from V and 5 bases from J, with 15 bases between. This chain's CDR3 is CASSSPNDQDNEQFF. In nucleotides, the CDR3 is TGTGCCAGCAGCTCCCCGAACGACCAGGACAATGAGCAGTTCTTC.

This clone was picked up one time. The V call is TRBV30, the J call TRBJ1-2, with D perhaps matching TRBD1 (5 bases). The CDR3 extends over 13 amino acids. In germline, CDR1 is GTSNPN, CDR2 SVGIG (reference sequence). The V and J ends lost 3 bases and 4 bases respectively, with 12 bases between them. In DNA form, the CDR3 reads TGTGCCTGGAGCCCGATAACAGGCTATGGCTACACCTTC. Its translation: CAWSPITGYGYTF.

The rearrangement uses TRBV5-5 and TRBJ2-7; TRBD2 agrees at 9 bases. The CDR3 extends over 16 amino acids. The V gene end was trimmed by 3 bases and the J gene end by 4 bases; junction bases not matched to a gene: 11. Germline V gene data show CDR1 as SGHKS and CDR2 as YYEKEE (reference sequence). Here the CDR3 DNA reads TGTGCCAGCAGCTCCTATTCGGGCGGGAGGGGTTACGAGCAGTACTTC. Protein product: CASSSYSGGRGYEQYF.

CDR3 loop: CAWSGGRGNTGELFF. CDR3 nucleotides: TGTGCCTGGAGTGGGGGCAGGGGAAACACCGGGGAGCTGTTTTTT. The V call is TRBV30, the J call TRBJ2-2; D may be TRBD1 (6 bases). The CDR3 extends over 15 amino acids. Germline V lookup: CDR1 GTSNPN, CDR2 SVGIG (reference sequence). The V end lost 1 base, the J end lost 2 bases, and 11 bases lay between the germline ends.

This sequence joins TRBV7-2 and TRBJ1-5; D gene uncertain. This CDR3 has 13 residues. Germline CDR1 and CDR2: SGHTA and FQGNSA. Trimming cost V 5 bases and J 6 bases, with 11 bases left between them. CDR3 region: CASSPRGFQPQHF. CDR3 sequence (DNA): TGTGCCAGCAGCCCGAGAGGATTTCAGCCCCAGCATTTT.

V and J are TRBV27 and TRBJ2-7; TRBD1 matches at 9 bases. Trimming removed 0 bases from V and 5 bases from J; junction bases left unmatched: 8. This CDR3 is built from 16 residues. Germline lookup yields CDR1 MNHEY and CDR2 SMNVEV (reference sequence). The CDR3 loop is CASSLSSGQGANEQYF. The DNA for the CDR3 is TGTGCCAGCAGTTTATCGTCGGGACAGGGAGCGAACGAGCAGTACTTC.

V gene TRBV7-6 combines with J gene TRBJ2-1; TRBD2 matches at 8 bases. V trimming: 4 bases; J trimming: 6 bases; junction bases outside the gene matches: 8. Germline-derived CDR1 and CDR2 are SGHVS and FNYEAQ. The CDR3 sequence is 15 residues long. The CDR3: CASSSLAGGVNEQFF. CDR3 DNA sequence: TGTGCCAGCAGCTCCCTAGCGGGTGGCGTCAATGAGCAGTTCTTC.

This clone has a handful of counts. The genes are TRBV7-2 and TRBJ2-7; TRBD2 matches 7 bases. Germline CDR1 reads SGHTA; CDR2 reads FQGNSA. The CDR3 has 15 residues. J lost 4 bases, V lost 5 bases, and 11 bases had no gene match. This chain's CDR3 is CASSPRGGATYEQYF. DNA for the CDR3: TGTGCCAGCAGCCCTCGGGGAGGGGCCACGTACGAGCAGTACTTC.

CDR3 in amino acids: CAWSFSAGELFF. The CDR3 DNA sequence: TGTGCCTGGAGTTTCTCGGCCGGGGAGCTGTTTTTT. V usage is TRBV30 and J usage is TRBJ2-2; no definite D call. V gave up 2 bases and J gave up 6 bases, with 7 bases separating them. The CDR3 length is 12 residues. Per germline, CDR1 GTSNPN and CDR2 SVGIG (reference sequence). Filled out from reference TRBV30 and TRBJ2-2, the complete variable domain reads SQTIHQWPATLVQPVGSPLSLECTVEGTSNPNLYWYRQAAGRGLQLLFYSVGIGQISSEVPQNLSASRPQDRQFILSSKKLLLSDSGFYLCAWSFSAGELFFGEGSRLTVL.

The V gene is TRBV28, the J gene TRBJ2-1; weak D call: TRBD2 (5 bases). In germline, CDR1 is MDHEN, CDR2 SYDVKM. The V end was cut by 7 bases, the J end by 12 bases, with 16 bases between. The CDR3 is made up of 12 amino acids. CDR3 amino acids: CASKDAGFLQFF. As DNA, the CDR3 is TGTGCCAGCAAGGACGCGGGTTTTCTGCAGTTCTTC.

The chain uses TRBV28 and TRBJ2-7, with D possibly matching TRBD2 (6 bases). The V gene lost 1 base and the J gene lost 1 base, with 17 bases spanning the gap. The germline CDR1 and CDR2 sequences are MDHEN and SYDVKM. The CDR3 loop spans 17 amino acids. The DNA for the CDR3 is TGTGCCAGCAGTTTATTGGGTCCAGGGCGGGGATCCTACGAGCAGTACTTC. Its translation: CASSLLGPGRGSYEQYF.